The 10 T cell receptor beta chains below all came from one sample that was sequenced in a study of cytomegalovirus exposure and HLA in healthy donors. The data were produced by immunoSEQ multiplex PCR, yet TCRdb's version contains in-frame clones alone and is incomplete. Altogether 70,000 to 95,000 clones are present, 80% to 95% being singletons, with the ten largest covering 3.5% to 4%. The sequenced sample was PBMCs. The receptors were gathered from a woman aged 30 to 39 in good health and CMV-seronegative.

This clone was seen only once. The CDR3 DNA is TGCGCCAGCAGCTTGGGACAGGCTAACTATGGCTACACCTTC. Encoded protein: CASSLGQANYGYTF. The genes are TRBV5-1 and TRBJ1-2; perhaps TRBD1 as D (6 bases). The germline V and J ends were trimmed by 0 bases and 0 bases, with 6 bases remaining between them. Per germline, CDR1 SGHRS and CDR2 YFSETQ. The CDR3 contains 14 residues.

The rearrangement uses TRBV18 and TRBJ2-7; the match to TRBD1 covers 7 bases. Trimming cost V 5 bases and J 4 bases; bases outside gene matches: 5. Germline-derived CDR1 and CDR2 are KGHSH and LQKENI. This CDR3 is 13 amino acids long. The CDR3 sequence is CASSGQDPYEQYF. As DNA, the CDR3 is TGTGCCAGCTCAGGACAGGATCCATACGAGCAGTACTTC.

DNA for the CDR3: TGTGCCAGCAGCCCCAATAGCGGGAGGGAGCAGTTCTTC. This codes for CASSPNSGREQFF. V gene TRBV7-3 combines with J gene TRBJ2-1, with 10 positions matching TRBD2. Per the germline V gene, CDR1 is SGHTA and CDR2 is FQGTGA. V was pared by 5 bases and J by 10 bases, with 5 bases of the junction left unmatched. This CDR3 comprises 13 residues.

The V call is TRBV30, the J call TRBJ2-7, with a possible D match to TRBD2 (5 bases). Germline loops: CDR1 GTSNPN, CDR2 SVGIG (reference sequence). Between the trimmed V and J ends, which lost 1 base and 3 bases, there was a span of 10 bases. This CDR3 is built from 13 residues. Here the CDR3 reads CAWSASGGYEQYF. DNA of the CDR3: TGTGCCTGGAGTGCCTCCGGAGGCTACGAGCAGTACTTC. The complete variable domain, with remaining parts taken from reference TRBV30 and TRBJ2-7, reads SQTIHQWPATLVQPVGSPLSLECTVEGTSNPNLYWYRQAAGRGLQLLFYSVGIGQISSEVPQNLSASRPQDRQFILSSKKLLLSDSGFYLCAWSASGGYEQYFGPGTRLTVT.

The chain is built from TRBV10-3 and TRBJ2-5, with D possibly being TRBD2 (6 bases). From germline, CDR1 is ENHRY and CDR2 SYGVKD. V was clipped by 0 bases and J by 8 bases, with 7 bases between them. The CDR3 loop spans 12 amino acids. The chain's CDR3 is CAISESGTTQYF. CDR3 DNA sequence: TGTGCCATCAGTGAGTCGGGGACTACCCAGTACTTC.

The J gene is TRBJ1-2, the V gene TRBV19; possibly TRBD1 for D (6 bases). The germline V and J ends were trimmed by 9 bases and 7 bases, with 15 bases remaining between them. Germline lookup yields CDR1 LNHDA and CDR2 SQIVND (reference sequence). The CDR3 sequence is 12 residues long. CDR3 loop: CASRGAQSGYTF. The CDR3 coding sequence is TGTGCCAGCCGGGGGGCGCAGAGTGGCTACACCTTC.

The CDR3 DNA follows: TGTGCCAGCAGCTTATCATCCGGGACAGGGACTGGCGAGCAGTACTTC. Amino acids: CASSLSSGTGTGEQYF. J is TRBJ2-7 and V is TRBV7-2, with 9 bases that match TRBD1. Germline V lookup: CDR1 SGHTA, CDR2 FQGNSA. Trimming cost V 2 bases and J 6 bases; bases outside gene matches: 11. The CDR3 is 16 amino acids.

The chain employs TRBV29-1 and TRBJ1-3, with a tentative D call TRBD1 (5 bases). V was cut by 3 bases and J by 0 bases, with 9 bases left in between. The CDR3 is 14 amino acids. The V gene's germline CDR1 is SQVTM and CDR2 ANQGSEA. CDR3 sequence reads: CSVESRGSGNTIYF. CDR3 bases: TGCAGCGTTGAGTCTAGGGGCTCTGGAAACACCATATATTTT.

The J gene is TRBJ2-6, the V gene TRBV7-9; the D gene is possibly TRBD1 (7 bases). V lost 5 bases to trimming and J lost 3 bases, with 14 bases between them. The CDR3 covers 16 residues. The germline V gene encodes CDR1 SEHNR and CDR2 FQNEAQ (reference sequence). CDR3 sequence (DNA): TGTGCCAGCAGCCCTCAGGGGGGTAGTGGGGCCAACGTCCTGACTTTC. It encodes CASSPQGGSGANVLTF.

CDR3 sequence: CASSLGGAGGTQYF. For the CDR3, the DNA is TGTGCCAGCAGCTTAGGAGGAGCGGGAGGGACCCAGTACTTC. The chain carries TRBV11-3 and TRBJ2-5; 9 nucleotides agree with TRBD2. Germline assignment: CDR1 SGHNT and CDR2 YENEEA. With 1 base clipped from V and 7 bases from J, the junction kept 4 bases outside the gene matches. The CDR3 runs to 14 residues.